The clone carrying this TCR beta chain was counted ten times or more. What it recognizes is unknown. This CDR3 contains 15 residues. Trimming removed 0 bases from V and 6 bases from J; junction bases left unmatched: 3. Germline values: CDR1 LGHNA, CDR2 YSLEER. Libraries of naive CD8 cells were prepared from about 20,000 to 1,000,000 sorted cells using 10%, 30% or 50% RNA. This sample was taken from a study of molecular identifiers for immune sequencing clone quantification. Findings and caveats of the study: Clones above 20 RNA copies held over 98% of effector molecules, under 1% in naive cells.

Previously reported methods and listed TCR primers produced the bulk TCR libraries. TCRdb re-analysed the PCR reads in MiXCR, keeping a single row per CDR3 protein. The sample lists over 600,000 distinct CDR3 sequences, just under 20% occurring once. The rearrangement links TRBV4-3 to TRBJ2-7; TRBD2 aligns across 12 bases. The source material was naive CD8+ T cells from blood, with Jurkat cell RNA spiked in. The subset is: FACS-sorted CD8+CD4-CCR7+CD45RA+ naive T cells. The receptor was derived from a human donor in good health. Some libraries in this study had Jurkat cell RNA spiked in. CDR3 DNA sequence: TGCGCCAGCAGCCAAGAGACTAGCGGGAGAGGCGAGCAGTACTTC. Residues: CASSQETSGRGEQYF.